This passage covers 18 T cell receptor beta chains from one sample sequenced in a study of shared clonotypes between healthy human individuals. Here immunoSEQ multiplex PCR was the method, and the copy in TCRdb shows in-frame clones only, minus some. The sample shows approximately 2,200,000 clones, approximately 94% of them seen only once. Naivety among CD8 cells was defined by CD45RO negativity and positive CCR7 selection, thereby excluding terminally differentiated effector memory CD45RA+ cells. Sequenced sample: naive CD8+ T cells from PBMCs. All receptors come from a man between 18 and 35 years old in good health. Some clones in this sample may be carry-over from other donors' samples.

This chain connects TRBV9 to TRBJ2-2, with TRBD1 identical over 9 bases. The length of the CDR3 is 15 residues. Per the germline V gene, CDR1 is SGDLS and CDR2 is YYNGEE. J lost 6 bases, V lost 1 base, and 4 bases had no gene match. Here the CDR3 DNA reads TGTGCCAGCAGCGTATGGGACAGGGAGGCCGGGGAGCTGTTTTTT. Translation: CASSVWDREAGELFF.

Of note for this clone: In the same sample, other DNA sequences code for this CDR3. This chain uses TRBV19 with TRBJ2-5; D remains unclear. The CDR3 has 13 residues. Trimming shortened V by 1 base and J by 5 bases, and 8 bases separated the two germline ends. Germline V gene data show CDR1 as LNHDA and CDR2 as SQIVND (reference sequence). Written as DNA, the CDR3 is TGTGCCAGTAGTATAGTCTTTAGGGAGACCCAGTACTTC. Encoded protein: CASSIVFRETQYF.

The chain combines TRBV30 with TRBJ1-1, with D unresolved. V was pared by 0 bases and J by 0 bases, with 5 bases between. Germline lookup yields CDR1 GTSNPN and CDR2 SVGIG (reference sequence). The CDR3 is made up of 13 amino acids. DNA of the CDR3: TGTGCCTGGAGTGTTATGCTGAACACTGAAGCTTTCTTT. It is translated as CAWSVMLNTEAFF.

The chain combines TRBV9 with TRBJ2-7; 8 positions agree with TRBD2. After removal of 3 bases from V and 0 bases from J, the junction contained 8 bases not matched to a gene. From germline, CDR1 is SGDLS and CDR2 YYNGEE. The CDR3 is 16 residues long. DNA for the CDR3: TGTGCCAGCAGCGAAAAGACTAGCGTAAGCTCCTACGAGCAGTACTTC. Protein product: CASSEKTSVSSYEQYF.

The gene calls are TRBV7-2 and TRBJ2-5; weak D call: TRBD2 (7 bases). CDR1 is SGHTA, CDR2 FQGNSA, per germline. The CDR3 spans 15 residues. V dropped 3 bases and J dropped 5 bases, with 16 bases sitting between them. The CDR3: CASSFLGGGAETQYF. CDR3 coding DNA: TGTGCCAGCAGCTTCTTGGGGGGGGGCGCGGAGACCCAGTACTTC.

This rearrangement joins TRBV12-5 to TRBJ1-1; a possible D gene is TRBD1 (5 bases). Looked up from germline, CDR1 is LGHNT and CDR2 is FRNRAP. This CDR3 spans 13 amino acids. Trimming took off 6 bases at V and 5 bases at J, with 13 bases between the two ends. CDR3 bases: TGTGCTAGTGGGAGGGGCCGGGGGACTGAAGCTTTCTTT. The encoded protein is CASGRGRGTEAFF.

The chain links TRBV28 to TRBJ1-2, with D tentatively TRBD1 (6 bases). The germline CDR1 and CDR2 sequences are MDHEN and SYDVKM. V shed 2 bases and J shed 3 bases, with 10 bases lying between them. The CDR3 sequence is 14 residues long. The CDR3 reads CASSLGPGDYGYTF. The CDR3 nucleotides read TGTGCCAGCAGTTTAGGCCCAGGGGACTATGGCTACACCTTC.

The J gene is TRBJ2-1, the V gene TRBV7-2; D is possibly TRBD2 (6 bases). The CDR3 is made up of 19 amino acids. V gave up 2 bases and J gave up 4 bases, with 24 bases separating them. The germline CDR1 and CDR2 sequences are SGHTA and FQGNSA. The CDR3 coding sequence is TGTGCCAGCAGCTTATCACCAATCTCCGCGGGATACCGGTACAATGAGCAGTTCTTC. Translation gives CASSLSPISAGYRYNEQFF. The full variable domain, its missing parts supplied by reference TRBV7-2 and TRBJ2-1, is GAGVSQSPSNKVTEKGKDVELRCDPISGHTALYWYRQSLGQGLEFLIYFQGNSAPDKSGLPSDRFSAERTGGSVSTLTIQRTQQEDSAVYLCASSLSPISAGYRYNEQFFGPGTRLTVL.

J is TRBJ2-4 and V is TRBV29-1; 10 bases align to TRBD1. The CDR3 spans 12 residues. J was trimmed by 7 bases and V by 8 bases; bases with no gene match: 5. Germline V CDR1 and CDR2: SQVTM, ANQGSEA. CDR3 sequence (DNA): TGCAGCCATATGGGACAGGGGAACATTCAGTACTTC. This sequence encodes CSHMGQGNIQYF.

The rearrangement joins TRBV13 to TRBJ2-7; a possible D gene is TRBD2 (5 bases). The CDR3 length is 14 residues. Germline V lookup: CDR1 PRHDT, CDR2 FYEKMQ (reference sequence). Between the trimmed V and J ends, which lost 3 bases and 2 bases, there was a span of 11 bases. In nucleotides, the CDR3 is TGTGCCAGCAGCTTCTCGGAGAGGGCCTACGAGCAGTACTTC. Translated, it gives CASSFSERAYEQYF.

The rearrangement joins TRBV30 to TRBJ2-7; the match to TRBD1 covers 7 bases. CDR3 size: 15 residues. Germline CDR1 and CDR2: GTSNPN and SVGIG (reference sequence). V trimming: 4 bases; J trimming: 5 bases; junction bases outside the gene matches: 14. CDR3 region: CAWTLRQGLRHEQYF. The DNA of the CDR3 is TGTGCCTGGACCCTACGACAGGGCCTGCGACACGAGCAGTACTTC.

The chain employs TRBV2 and TRBJ2-3, with 12 positions matching TRBD2. The CDR3 covers 16 residues. Germline V CDR1 and CDR2: SNHLY, FYNNEI. Germline trimming cut 6 bases from V and 6 bases from J; bases unmatched to any gene: 10. CDR3 region: CASRGPLAGGPDTQYF. The CDR3 DNA is TGTGCCAGCAGAGGCCCTCTAGCGGGAGGGCCGGATACGCAGTATTTT.

The chain links TRBV11-3 to TRBJ2-1; D perhaps matches TRBD2 (5 bases). Germline V lookup: CDR1 SGHNT, CDR2 YENEEA. The V and J ends lost 5 bases and 4 bases respectively, with 15 bases between them. CDR3 length: 15 amino acids. CDR3 residues: CASSPADGRYNEQFF. CDR3 DNA sequence: TGTGCCAGCAGCCCAGCGGACGGTCGGTACAATGAGCAGTTCTTC.

The chain uses TRBV7-9 and TRBJ1-2; 9 nucleotides agree with TRBD1. The CDR3 runs to 16 residues. Looked up from germline, CDR1 is SEHNR and CDR2 is FQNEAQ (reference sequence). V shed 0 bases and J 3 bases; nucleotides not matched to a gene: 5. CDR3 coding DNA: TGTGCCAGCAGCTTAGCCGGGACAGGGAAGGACTATGGCTACACCTTC. This codes for CASSLAGTGKDYGYTF. Full variable domain (rest looked up from reference TRBV7-9 and TRBJ1-2): DTGVSQNPRHKITKRGQNVTFRCDPISEHNRLYWYRQTLGQGPEFLTYFQNEAQLEKSRLLSDRFSAERPKGSFSTLEIQRTEQGDSAMYLCASSLAGTGKDYGYTFGSGTRLTVV.

The chain recombines TRBV7-7 with TRBJ2-1, with TRBD2 matching 11 bases. The CDR3 runs to 15 residues. V trimming: 2 bases; J trimming: 7 bases; junction bases outside the gene matches: 4. Germline CDR1 SSHAT, CDR2 FNYEAQ (reference sequence). In nucleotides, the CDR3 is TGTGCCAGCAGCTTACTAGCGGGAGGAGAGAATGAGCAGTTCTTC. This encodes CASSLLAGGENEQFF.

The chain is built from TRBV28 and TRBJ2-1; tentative D call: TRBD2 (5 bases). Looked up from germline, CDR1 is MDHEN and CDR2 is SYDVKM. The V end lost 3 bases, the J end lost 0 bases, and 15 bases lay between the germline ends. CDR3 length: 17 residues. DNA of the CDR3: TGTGCCAGCAGTTTGGGTCAGTGGGAGACCTCCTACAATGAGCAGTTCTTC. Translated, it gives CASSLGQWETSYNEQFF.

This chain connects TRBV13 to TRBJ1-2; D unclear. The CDR3 consists of 13 residues. Looked up from germline, CDR1 is PRHDT and CDR2 is FYEKMQ (reference sequence). V lost 5 bases and J lost 6, with 13 bases in between. The chain's CDR3 is CASSIGRLDGYTF. The CDR3 region has the DNA TGTGCCAGCAGCATTGGACGCCTTGATGGCTACACCTTC.

This chain uses TRBV21-1 with TRBJ1-5; the D call in the table, TRBD1, was not verified against the DNA. TRBV21-1 is noted as a pseudogene. The CDR3 has 17 residues. Written as DNA, the CDR3 is TGTGCCAGCAGCATCAACCCGGACAGGGTGGTTCGTCAGCCCCAGCATTTT. Protein: CASSINPDRVVRQPQHF.